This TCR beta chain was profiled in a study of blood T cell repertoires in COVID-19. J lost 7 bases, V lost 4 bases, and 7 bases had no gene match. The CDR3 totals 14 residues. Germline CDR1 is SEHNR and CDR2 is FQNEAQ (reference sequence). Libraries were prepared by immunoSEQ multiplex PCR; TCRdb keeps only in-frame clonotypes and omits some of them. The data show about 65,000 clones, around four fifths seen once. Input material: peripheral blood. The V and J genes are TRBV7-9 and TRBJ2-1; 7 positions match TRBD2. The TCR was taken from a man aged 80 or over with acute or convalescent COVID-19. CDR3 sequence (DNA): TGTGCCAGCAGCTCCCCGGGGGGTAGGAATGAGCAGTTCTTC. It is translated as CASSSPGGRNEQFF.